This entry features one TCR beta chain sequence. Its antigen is still unknown. V was cut by 1 base and J by 4 bases, with 10 bases left in between. This CDR3 contains 14 residues. Germline V CDR1 and CDR2: SGHRS, YFSETQ. Assay used: immunoSEQ multiplex PCR; TCRdb lists only in-frame clones, some missing. The sample records around 55,000 clones, approximately 88% being singletons. The data stem from a study of lymphopenia after photon versus proton radiotherapy. The study, taken as a whole, reports: In patients who died, overall survival fell as post-nadir TCR diversity dropped more. Only patients who died were analyzed for survival; proton advantage is unproven.

This receptor was taken from a man in his 60s with pancreatic cancer. The specimen comprised peripheral blood, sampled from a patient treated with proton-based radiotherapy. The chain links TRBV5-1 to TRBJ2-3; no firm D call. DNA for the CDR3: TGCGCCAGCAGCTTGCGCGCCAGGTCAGATACGCAGTATTTT. Amino acids: CASSLRARSDTQYF.